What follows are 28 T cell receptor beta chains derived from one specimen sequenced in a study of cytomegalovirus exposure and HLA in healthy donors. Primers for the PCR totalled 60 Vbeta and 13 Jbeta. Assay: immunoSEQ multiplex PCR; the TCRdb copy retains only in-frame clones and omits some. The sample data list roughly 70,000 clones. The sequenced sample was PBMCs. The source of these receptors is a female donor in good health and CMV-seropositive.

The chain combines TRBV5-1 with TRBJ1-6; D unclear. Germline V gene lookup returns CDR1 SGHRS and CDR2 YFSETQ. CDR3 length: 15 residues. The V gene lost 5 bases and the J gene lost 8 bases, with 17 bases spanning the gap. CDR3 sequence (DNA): TGCGCCAGCAGTCGGATGGGAGGTGGGGATTCACCCCTCCACTTT. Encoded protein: CASSRMGGGDSPLHF.

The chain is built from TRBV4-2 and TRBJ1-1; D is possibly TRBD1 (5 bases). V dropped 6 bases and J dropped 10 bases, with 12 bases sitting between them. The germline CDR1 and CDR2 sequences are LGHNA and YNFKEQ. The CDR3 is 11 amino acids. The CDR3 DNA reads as TGTGCCAGCAGAACAACGGGGGGAGCTTTCTTT. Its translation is CASRTTGGAFF.

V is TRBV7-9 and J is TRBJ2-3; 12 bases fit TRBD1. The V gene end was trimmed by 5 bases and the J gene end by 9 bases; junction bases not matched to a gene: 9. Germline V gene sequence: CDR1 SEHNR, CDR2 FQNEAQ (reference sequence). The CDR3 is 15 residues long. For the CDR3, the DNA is TGTGCCAGCAGCCTCGAGGGACAGGGGGCGAGGACGCAGTATTTT. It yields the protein CASSLEGQGARTQYF.

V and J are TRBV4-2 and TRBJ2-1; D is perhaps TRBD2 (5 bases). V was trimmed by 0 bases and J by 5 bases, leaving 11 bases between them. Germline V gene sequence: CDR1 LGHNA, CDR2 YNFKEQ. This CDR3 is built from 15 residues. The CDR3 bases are TGTGCCAGCAGCCAAGAGAGGGTGGCGGACAATGAGCAGTTCTTC. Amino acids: CASSQERVADNEQFF.

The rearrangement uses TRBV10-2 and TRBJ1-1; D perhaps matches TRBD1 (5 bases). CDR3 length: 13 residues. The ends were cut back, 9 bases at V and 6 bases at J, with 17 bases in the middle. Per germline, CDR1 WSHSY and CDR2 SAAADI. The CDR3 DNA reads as TGCGCCAGTTGTTGGGGGGAAGGGGCTGAAGCTTTCTTT. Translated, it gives CASCWGEGAEAFF.

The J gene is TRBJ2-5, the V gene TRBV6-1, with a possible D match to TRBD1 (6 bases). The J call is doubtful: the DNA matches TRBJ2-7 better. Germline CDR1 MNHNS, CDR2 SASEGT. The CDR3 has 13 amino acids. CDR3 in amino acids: CASRTGHSYEQYF. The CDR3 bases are TGTGCCAGCAGGACAGGACACTCCTACGAGCAGTACTTC.

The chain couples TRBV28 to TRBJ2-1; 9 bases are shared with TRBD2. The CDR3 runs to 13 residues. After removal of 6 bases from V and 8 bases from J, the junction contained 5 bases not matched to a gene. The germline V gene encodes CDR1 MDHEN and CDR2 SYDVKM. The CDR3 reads CASRVAGADEQFF. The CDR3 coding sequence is TGTGCCAGCAGGGTAGCGGGAGCCGATGAGCAGTTCTTC.

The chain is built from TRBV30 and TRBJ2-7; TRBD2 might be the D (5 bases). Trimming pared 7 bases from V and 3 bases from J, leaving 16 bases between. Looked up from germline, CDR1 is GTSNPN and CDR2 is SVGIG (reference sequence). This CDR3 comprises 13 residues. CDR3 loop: CAFTPVGLYEQYF. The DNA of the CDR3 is TGTGCCTTCACACCTGTAGGACTCTACGAGCAGTACTTC.

Here the CDR3 DNA reads TGTGCCAGCAGTTACTCAGCGGGAACCTCCTACGAGCAGTACTTC. This gives the protein CASSYSAGTSYEQYF. The chain uses TRBV6-5 and TRBJ2-7, with 7 bases aligning to TRBD2. Per the germline V gene, CDR1 is MNHEY and CDR2 is SVGAGI. The CDR3 totals 15 residues. With V trimmed by 0 bases and J by 0 bases, 2 bases remained unmatched.

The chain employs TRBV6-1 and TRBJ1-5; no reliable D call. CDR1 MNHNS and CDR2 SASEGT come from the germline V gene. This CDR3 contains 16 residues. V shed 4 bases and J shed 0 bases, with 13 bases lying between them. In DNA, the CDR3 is TGTGCCAGCAGTGGACCAATACAGACTAGCAATCAGCCCCAGCATTTT. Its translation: CASSGPIQTSNQPQHF.

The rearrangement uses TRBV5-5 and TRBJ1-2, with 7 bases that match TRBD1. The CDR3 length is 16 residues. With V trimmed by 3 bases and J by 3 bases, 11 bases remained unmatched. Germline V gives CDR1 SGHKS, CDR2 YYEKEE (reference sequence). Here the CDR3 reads CASSSRFDRDYYGYTF. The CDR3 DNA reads TGTGCCAGCAGCTCCCGATTCGACAGGGACTACTATGGCTACACCTTC. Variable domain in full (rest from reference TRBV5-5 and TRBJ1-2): DAGVTQSPTHLIKTRGQQVTLRCSPISGHKSVSWYQQVLGQGPQFIFQYYEKEERGRGNFPDRFSARQFPNYSSELNVNALLLGDSALYLCASSSRFDRDYYGYTFGSGTRLTVV.

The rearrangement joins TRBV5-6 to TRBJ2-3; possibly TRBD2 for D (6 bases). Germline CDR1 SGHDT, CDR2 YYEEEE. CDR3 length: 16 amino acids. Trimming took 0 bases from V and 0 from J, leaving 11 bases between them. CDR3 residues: CASSLGTIPSTDTQYF. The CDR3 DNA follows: TGTGCCAGCAGCTTGGGGACTATCCCGAGCACAGATACGCAGTATTTT. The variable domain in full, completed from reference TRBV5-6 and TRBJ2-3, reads DAGVTQSPTHLIKTRGQQVTLRCSPKSGHDTVSWYQQALGQGPQFIFQYYEEEERQRGNFPDRFSGHQFPNYSSELNVNALLLGDSALYLCASSLGTIPSTDTQYFGPGTRLTVL.

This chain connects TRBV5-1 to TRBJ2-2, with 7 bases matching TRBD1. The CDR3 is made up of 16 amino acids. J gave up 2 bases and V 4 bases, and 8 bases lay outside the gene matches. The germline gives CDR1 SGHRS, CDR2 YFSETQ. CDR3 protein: CASSIAGTANTGELFF. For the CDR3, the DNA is TGCGCCAGCAGCATTGCCGGGACAGCTAACACCGGGGAGCTGTTTTTT.

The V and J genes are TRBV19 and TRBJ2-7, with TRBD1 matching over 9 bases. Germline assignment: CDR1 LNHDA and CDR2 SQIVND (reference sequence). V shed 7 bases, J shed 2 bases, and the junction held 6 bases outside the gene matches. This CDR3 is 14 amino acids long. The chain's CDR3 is CASKPGQGAYEQYF. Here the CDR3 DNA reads TGTGCCAGTAAACCGGGACAGGGAGCCTACGAGCAGTACTTC.

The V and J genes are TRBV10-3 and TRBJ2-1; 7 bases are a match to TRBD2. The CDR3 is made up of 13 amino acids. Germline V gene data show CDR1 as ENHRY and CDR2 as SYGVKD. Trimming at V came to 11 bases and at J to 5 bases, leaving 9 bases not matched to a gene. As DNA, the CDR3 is TGTGCCTTGGCGGGAGATGAAAACAATGAGCAGTTCTTC. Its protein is CALAGDENNEQFF.

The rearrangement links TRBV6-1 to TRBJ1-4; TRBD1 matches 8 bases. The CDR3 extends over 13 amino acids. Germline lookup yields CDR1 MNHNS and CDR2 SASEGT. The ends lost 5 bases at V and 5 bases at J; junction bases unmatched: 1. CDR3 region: CASSRQGNEKLFF. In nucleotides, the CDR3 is TGTGCCAGCAGTAGACAGGGGAATGAAAAACTGTTTTTT.

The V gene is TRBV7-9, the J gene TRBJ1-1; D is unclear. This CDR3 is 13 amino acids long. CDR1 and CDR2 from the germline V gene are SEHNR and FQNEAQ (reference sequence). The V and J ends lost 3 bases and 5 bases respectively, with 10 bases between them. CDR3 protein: CASSFLGDTEAFF. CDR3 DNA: TGTGCCAGCAGCTTTTTAGGAGATACTGAAGCTTTCTTT.

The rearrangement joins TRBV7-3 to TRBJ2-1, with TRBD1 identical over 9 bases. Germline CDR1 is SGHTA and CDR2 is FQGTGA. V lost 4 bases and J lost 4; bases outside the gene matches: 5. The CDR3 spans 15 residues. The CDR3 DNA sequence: TGTGCCAGCAGCTATTTGGGACAGGGATACAATGAGCAGTTCTTC. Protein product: CASSYLGQGYNEQFF. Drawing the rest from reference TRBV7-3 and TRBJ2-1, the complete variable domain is GAGVSQTPSNKVTEKGKYVELRCDPISGHTALYWYRQSLGQGPEFLIYFQGTGAADDSGLPNDRFFAVRPEGSVSTLKIQRTERGDSAVYLCASSYLGQGYNEQFFGPGTRLTVL.

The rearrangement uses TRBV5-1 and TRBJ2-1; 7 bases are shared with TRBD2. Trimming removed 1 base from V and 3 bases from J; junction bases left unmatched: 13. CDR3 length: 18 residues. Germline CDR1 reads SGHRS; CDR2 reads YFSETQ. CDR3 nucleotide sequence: TGCGCCAGCAGCTTGTACGTAAGGGGCGGGGGTTTCTACAATGAGCAGTTCTTC. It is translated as CASSLYVRGGGFYNEQFF.

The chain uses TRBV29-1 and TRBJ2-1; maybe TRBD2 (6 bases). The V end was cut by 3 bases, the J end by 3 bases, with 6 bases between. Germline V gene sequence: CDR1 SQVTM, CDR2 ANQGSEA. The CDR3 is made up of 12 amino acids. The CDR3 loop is CSVETSYNEQFF. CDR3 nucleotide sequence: TGCAGCGTTGAGACTAGCTACAATGAGCAGTTCTTC.

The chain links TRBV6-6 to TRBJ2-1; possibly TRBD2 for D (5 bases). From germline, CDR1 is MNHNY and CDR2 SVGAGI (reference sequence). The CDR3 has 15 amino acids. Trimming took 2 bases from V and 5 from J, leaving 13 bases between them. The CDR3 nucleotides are TGTGCCAGCAGTTACGTCGGCGGGTCCAACAATGAGCAGTTCTTC. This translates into CASSYVGGSNNEQFF.

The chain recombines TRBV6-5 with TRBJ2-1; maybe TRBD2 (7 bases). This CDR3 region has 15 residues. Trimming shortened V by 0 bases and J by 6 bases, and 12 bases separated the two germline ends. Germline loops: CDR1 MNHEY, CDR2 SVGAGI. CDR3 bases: TGTGCCAGCAGTTACTCGGAGGGAGGGGGCAATGAGCAGTTCTTC. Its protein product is CASSYSEGGGNEQFF.

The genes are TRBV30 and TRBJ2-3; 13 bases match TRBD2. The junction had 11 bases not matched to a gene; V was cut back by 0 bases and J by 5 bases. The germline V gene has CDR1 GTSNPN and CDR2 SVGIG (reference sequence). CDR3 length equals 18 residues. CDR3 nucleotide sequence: TGTGCCTGGAGTGTGGGGAGAACTAGCGGGAGGGCCAAAGATACGCAGTATTTT. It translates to CAWSVGRTSGRAKDTQYF.

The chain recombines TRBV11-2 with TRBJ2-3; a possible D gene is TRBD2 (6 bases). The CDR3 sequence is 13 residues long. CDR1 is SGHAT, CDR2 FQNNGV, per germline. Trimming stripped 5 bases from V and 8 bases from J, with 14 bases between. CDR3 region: CASSRFARGTQYF. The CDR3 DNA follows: TGTGCCAGCAGCCGTTTCGCGCGGGGTACGCAGTATTTT.

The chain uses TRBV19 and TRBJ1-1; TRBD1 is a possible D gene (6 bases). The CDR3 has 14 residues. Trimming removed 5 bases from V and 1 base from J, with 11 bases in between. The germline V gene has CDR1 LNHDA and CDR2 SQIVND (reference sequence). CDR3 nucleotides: TGTGCCAGTAGTCATGGACAGACGAACACTGAAGCTTTCTTT. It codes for CASSHGQTNTEAFF.

CDR3 region: CASSLRLGYNEQFF. CDR3 nucleotides: TGCGCCAGCAGCTTGAGACTAGGCTACAATGAGCAGTTCTTC. The genes are TRBV5-1 and TRBJ2-1; tentatively, D is TRBD2 (6 bases). Germline V gene sequence: CDR1 SGHRS, CDR2 YFSETQ. The CDR3 contains 14 residues. Trimming removed 1 base at V and 3 bases at J, with 8 bases between.

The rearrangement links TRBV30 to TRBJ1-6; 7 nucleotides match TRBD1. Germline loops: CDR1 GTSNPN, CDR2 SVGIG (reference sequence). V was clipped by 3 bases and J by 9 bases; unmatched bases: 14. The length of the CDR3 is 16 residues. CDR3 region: CAWRPPDRVGGSPLHF. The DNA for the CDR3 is TGTGCCTGGAGGCCTCCCGACAGGGTCGGAGGTTCACCCCTCCACTTT. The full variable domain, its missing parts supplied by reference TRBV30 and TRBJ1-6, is SQTIHQWPATLVQPVGSPLSLECTVEGTSNPNLYWYRQAAGRGLQLLFYSVGIGQISSEVPQNLSASRPQDRQFILSSKKLLLSDSGFYLCAWRPPDRVGGSPLHFGNGTRLTVT.

The chain's CDR3 is CASSVGQGNYEQYF. CDR3 coding DNA: TGTGCCAGCAGCGTAGGGCAGGGGAACTACGAGCAGTACTTC. The V call is TRBV9, the J call TRBJ2-7, with D tentatively TRBD1 (6 bases). CDR1 and CDR2 from the germline V gene are SGDLS and YYNGEE. There are 14 residues in the CDR3. The V and J ends lost 0 bases and 3 bases respectively, with 10 bases between them.